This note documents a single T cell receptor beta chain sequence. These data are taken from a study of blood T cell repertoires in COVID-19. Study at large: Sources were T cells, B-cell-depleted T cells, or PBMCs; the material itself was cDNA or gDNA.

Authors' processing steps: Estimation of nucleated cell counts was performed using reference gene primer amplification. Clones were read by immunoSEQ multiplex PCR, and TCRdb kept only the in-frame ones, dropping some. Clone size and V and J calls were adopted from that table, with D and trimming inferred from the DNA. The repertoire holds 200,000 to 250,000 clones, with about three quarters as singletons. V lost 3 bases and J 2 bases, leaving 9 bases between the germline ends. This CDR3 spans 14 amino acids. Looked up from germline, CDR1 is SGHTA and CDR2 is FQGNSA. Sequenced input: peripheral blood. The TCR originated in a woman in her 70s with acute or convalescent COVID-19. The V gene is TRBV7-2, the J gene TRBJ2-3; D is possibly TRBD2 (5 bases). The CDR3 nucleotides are TGTGCCAGCAGCTTCGGAGGATTCACAGATACGCAGTATTTT. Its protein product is CASSFGGFTDTQYF.